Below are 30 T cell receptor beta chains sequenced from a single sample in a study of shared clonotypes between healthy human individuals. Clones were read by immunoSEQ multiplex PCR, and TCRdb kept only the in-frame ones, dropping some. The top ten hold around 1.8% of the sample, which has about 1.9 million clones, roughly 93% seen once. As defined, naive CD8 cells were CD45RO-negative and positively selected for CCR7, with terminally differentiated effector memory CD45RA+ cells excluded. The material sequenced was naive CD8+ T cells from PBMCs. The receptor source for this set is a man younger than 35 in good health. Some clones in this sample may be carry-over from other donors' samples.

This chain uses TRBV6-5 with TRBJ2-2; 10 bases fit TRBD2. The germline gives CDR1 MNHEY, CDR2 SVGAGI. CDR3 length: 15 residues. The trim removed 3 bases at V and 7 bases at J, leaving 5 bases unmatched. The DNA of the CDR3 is TGTGCCAGCAGTTATTGGCTAGCGGGAGACGGGGAGCTGTTTTTT. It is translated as CASSYWLAGDGELFF.

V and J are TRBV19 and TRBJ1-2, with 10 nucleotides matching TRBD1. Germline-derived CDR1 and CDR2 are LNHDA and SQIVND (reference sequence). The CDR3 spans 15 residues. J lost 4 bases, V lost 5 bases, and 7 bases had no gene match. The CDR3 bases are TGTGCCAGTAGTCCGGGACAGGGGTTTCTCTATGGCTACACCTTC. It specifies CASSPGQGFLYGYTF.

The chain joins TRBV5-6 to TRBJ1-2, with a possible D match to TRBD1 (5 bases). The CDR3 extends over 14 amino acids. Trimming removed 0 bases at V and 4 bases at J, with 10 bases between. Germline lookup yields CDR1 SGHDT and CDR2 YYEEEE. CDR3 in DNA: TGTGCCAGCAGCTTGGGACAGTCAAGCTATGGCTACACCTTC. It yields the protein CASSLGQSSYGYTF.

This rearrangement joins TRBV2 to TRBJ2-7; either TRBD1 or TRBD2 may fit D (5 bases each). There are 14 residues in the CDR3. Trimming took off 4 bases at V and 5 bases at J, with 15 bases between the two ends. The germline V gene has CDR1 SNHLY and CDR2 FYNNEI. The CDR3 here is CASSVTWDGDEQYF. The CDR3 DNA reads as TGTGCCAGCAGTGTCACCTGGGACGGGGACGAGCAGTACTTC.

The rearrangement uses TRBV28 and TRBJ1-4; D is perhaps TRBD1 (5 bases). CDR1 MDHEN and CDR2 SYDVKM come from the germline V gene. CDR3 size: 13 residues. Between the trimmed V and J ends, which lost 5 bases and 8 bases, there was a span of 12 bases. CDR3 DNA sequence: TGTGCCAGCAGTGGACATATGGGGGAAAAACTGTTTTTT. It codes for CASSGHMGEKLFF.

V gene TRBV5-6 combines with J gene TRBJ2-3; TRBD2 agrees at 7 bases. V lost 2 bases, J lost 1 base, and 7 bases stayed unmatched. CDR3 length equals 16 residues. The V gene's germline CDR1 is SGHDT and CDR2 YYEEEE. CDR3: CASSLLLAAGTDTQYF. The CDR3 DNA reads TGTGCCAGCAGCTTACTCCTAGCGGCCGGCACAGATACGCAGTATTTT.

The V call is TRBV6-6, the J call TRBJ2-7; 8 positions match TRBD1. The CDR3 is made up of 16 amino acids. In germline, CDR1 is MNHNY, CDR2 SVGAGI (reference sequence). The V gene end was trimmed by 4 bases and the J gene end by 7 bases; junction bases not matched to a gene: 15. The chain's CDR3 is CASSSRTGPTGWEQYF. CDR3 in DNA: TGTGCCAGCAGTTCAAGGACAGGGCCCACGGGGTGGGAGCAGTACTTC.

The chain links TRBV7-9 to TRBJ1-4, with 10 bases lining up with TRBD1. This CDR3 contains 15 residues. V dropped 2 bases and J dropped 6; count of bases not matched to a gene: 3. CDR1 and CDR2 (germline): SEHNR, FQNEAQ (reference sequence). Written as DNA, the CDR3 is TGTGCCAGCAGCTTAACGACAGGGGGCGATGAAAAACTGTTTTTT. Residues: CASSLTTGGDEKLFF.

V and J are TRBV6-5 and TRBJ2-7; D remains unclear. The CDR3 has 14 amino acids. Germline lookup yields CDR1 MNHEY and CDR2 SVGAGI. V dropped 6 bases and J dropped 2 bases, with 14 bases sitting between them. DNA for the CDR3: TGTGCCAGCAGCCCGCTCGGAATTCCCTACGAGCAGTACTTC. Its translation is CASSPLGIPYEQYF.

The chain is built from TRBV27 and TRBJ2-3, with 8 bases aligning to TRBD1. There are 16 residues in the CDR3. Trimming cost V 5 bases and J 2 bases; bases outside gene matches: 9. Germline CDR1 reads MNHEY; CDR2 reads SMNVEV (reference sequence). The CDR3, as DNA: TGTGCCAGCAGTCCAACGACAGGGGCGTTCACAGATACGCAGTATTTT. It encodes CASSPTTGAFTDTQYF.

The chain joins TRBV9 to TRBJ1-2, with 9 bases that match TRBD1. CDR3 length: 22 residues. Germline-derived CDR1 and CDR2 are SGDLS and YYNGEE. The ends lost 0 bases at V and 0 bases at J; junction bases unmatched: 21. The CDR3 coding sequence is TGTGCCAGCAGCGTAGCTCGATCCCCGATTTCGACAGGGGGGACTACTAACTATGGCTACACCTTC. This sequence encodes CASSVARSPISTGGTTNYGYTF.

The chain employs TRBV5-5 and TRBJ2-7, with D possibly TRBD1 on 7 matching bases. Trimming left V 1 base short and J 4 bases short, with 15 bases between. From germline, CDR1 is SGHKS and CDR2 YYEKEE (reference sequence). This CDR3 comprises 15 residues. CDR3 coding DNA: TGTGCCAGCAGCTTGCGGGCAGGGGGGCGATACGAGCAGTACTTC. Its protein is CASSLRAGGRYEQYF.

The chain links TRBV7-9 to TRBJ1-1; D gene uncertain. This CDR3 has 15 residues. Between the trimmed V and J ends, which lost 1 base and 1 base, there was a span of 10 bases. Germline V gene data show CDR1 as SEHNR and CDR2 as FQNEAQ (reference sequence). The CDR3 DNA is TGTGCCAGCAGCTTAGGGTTAGTTACGAACACTGAAGCTTTCTTT. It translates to CASSLGLVTNTEAFF.

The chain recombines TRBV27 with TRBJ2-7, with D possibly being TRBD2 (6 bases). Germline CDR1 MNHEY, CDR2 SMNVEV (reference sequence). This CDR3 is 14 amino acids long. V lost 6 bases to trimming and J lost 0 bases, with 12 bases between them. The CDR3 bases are TGTGCCAGCAGATTCACCGGGGGCTCCTACGAGCAGTACTTC. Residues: CASRFTGGSYEQYF.

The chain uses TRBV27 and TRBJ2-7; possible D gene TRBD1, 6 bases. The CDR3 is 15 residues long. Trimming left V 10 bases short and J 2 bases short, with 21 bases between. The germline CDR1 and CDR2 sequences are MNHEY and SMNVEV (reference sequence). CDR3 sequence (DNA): TGTGCCACTAAGGCGGCCGGGACATCCCCCTACGAGCAGTACTTC. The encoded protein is CATKAAGTSPYEQYF.

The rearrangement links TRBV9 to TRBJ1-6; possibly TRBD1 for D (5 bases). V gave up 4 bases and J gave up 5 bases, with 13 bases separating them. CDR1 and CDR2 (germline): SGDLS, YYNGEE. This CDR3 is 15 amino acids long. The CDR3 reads CASSPRGLDNSPLHF. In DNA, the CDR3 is TGTGCCAGCAGCCCGAGGGGACTGGATAATTCACCCCTCCACTTT. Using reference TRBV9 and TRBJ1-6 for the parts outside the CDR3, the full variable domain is DSGVTQTPKHLITATGQRVTLRCSPRSGDLSVYWYQQSLDQGLQFLIQYYNGEERAKGNILERFSAQQFPDLHSELNLSSLELGDSALYFCASSPRGLDNSPLHFGNGTRLTVT.

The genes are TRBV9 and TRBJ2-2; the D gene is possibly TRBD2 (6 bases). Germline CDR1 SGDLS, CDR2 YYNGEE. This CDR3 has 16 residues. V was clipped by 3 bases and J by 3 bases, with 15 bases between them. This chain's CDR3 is CASSDTTRSDTGELFF. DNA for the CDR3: TGTGCCAGCAGCGACACGACTAGGAGTGACACCGGGGAGCTGTTTTTT. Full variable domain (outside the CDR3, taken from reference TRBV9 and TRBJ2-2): DSGVTQTPKHLITATGQRVTLRCSPRSGDLSVYWYQQSLDQGLQFLIQYYNGEERAKGNILERFSAQQFPDLHSELNLSSLELGDSALYFCASSDTTRSDTGELFFGEGSRLTVL.

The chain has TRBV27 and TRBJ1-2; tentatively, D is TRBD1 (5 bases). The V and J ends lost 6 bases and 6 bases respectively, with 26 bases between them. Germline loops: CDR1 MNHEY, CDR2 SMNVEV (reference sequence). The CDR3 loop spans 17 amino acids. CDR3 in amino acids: CASSPPDWQGTYDGYTF. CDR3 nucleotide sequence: TGTGCCAGCAGCCCCCCCGATTGGCAGGGAACTTATGATGGCTACACCTTC.

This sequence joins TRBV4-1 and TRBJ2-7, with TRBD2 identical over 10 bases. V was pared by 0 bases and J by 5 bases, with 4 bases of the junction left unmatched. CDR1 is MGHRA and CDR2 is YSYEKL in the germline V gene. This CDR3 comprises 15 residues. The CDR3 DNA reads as TGCGCCAGCAGCCAAGATCCTAGCGGGAGAAACGAGCAGTACTTC. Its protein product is CASSQDPSGRNEQYF.

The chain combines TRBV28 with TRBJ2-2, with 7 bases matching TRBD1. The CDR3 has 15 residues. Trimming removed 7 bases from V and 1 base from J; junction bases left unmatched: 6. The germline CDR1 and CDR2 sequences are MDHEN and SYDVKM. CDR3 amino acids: CASTTRQGNTGELFF. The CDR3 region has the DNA TGTGCCAGCACTACTAGACAGGGGAACACCGGGGAGCTGTTTTTT.

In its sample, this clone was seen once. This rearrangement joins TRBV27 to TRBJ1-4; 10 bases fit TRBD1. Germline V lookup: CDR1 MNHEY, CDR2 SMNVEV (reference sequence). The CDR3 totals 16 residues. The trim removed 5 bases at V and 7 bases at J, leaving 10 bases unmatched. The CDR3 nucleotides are TGTGCCAGCAGTCGGACAGGGGGGAACCGGGTTGAAAAACTGTTTTTT. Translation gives CASSRTGGNRVEKLFF.

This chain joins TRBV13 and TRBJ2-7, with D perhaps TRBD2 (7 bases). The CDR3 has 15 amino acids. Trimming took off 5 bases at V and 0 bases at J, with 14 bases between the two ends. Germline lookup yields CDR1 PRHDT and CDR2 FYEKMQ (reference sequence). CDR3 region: CASSNRGAPSYEQYF. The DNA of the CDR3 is TGTGCCAGCAGCAACCGGGGGGCCCCCTCCTACGAGCAGTACTTC.

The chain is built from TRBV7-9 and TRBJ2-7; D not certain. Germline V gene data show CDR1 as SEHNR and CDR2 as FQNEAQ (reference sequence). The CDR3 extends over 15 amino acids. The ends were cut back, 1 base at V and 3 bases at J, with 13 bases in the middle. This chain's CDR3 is CASSLGVVSGYEQYF. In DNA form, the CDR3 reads TGTGCCAGCAGCTTAGGGGTCGTCTCGGGCTACGAGCAGTACTTC.

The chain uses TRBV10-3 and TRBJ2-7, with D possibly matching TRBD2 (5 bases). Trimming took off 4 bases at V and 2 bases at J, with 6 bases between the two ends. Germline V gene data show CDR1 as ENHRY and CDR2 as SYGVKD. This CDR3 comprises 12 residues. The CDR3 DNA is TGTGCCATCAGTGTACTAGCCTACGAGCAGTACTTC. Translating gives CAISVLAYEQYF.

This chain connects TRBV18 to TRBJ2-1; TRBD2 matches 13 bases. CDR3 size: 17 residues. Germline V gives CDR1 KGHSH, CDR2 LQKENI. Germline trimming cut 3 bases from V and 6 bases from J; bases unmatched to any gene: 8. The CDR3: CASSPGTSGKWGNEQFF. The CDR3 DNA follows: TGTGCCAGCTCACCCGGGACTAGCGGGAAGTGGGGCAATGAGCAGTTCTTC.

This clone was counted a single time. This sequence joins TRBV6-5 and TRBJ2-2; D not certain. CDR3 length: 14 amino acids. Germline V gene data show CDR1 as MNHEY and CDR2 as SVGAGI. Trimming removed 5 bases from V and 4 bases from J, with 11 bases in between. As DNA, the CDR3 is TGTGCCAGCAGTGCGGACCCAATCACCGGGGAGCTGTTTTTT. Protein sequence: CASSADPITGELFF.

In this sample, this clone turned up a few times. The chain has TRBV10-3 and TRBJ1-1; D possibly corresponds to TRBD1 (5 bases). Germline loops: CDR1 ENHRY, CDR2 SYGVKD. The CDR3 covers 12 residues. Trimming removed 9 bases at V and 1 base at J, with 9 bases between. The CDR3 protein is CAIKQANTEAFF. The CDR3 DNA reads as TGTGCCATAAAACAGGCGAACACTGAAGCTTTCTTT.

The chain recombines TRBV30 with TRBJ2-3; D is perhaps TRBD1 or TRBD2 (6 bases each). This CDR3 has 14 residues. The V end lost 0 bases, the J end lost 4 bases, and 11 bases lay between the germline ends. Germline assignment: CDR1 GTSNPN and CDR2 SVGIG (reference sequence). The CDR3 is CAWSVGRGPDTQYF. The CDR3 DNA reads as TGTGCCTGGAGTGTGGGCCGGGGGCCAGATACGCAGTATTTT.

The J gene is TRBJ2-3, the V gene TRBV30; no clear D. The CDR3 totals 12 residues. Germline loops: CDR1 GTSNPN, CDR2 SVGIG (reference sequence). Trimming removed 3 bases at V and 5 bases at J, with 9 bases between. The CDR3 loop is CAWRSPRDTQYF. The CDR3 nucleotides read TGTGCCTGGAGGTCTCCCAGAGATACGCAGTATTTT.

Here the CDR3 reads CASSGVPHYGYTF. CDR3 DNA: TGTGCCAGTAGCGGGGTCCCTCACTATGGCTACACCTTC. The chain combines TRBV27 with TRBJ1-2; D ambiguous. This CDR3 contains 13 residues. V lost 9 bases and J lost 3, with 14 bases in between. The germline V gene encodes CDR1 MNHEY and CDR2 SMNVEV (reference sequence).